What follows are 6 T cell receptor beta chains derived from one specimen sequenced in a study of cytomegalovirus exposure and HLA in healthy donors. TCRdb's copy holds only in-frame clones and misses some; the assay was immunoSEQ multiplex PCR. The table records roughly 120,000 clones, around 88% of them present only once. The sample consisted of PBMCs. The receptors were gathered from a man aged 18 to 29 in good health and CMV-seronegative.

The chain employs TRBV2 and TRBJ2-3, with 7 bases identical to TRBD2. The CDR3 extends over 12 amino acids. V trimming: 10 bases; J trimming: 4 bases; junction bases outside the gene matches: 5. Germline V gene lookup returns CDR1 SNHLY and CDR2 FYNNEI. In nucleotides, the CDR3 is TGTGCCACGGCGGGAGACCCAGATACGCAGTATTTT. This gives the protein CATAGDPDTQYF.

V gene TRBV27 combines with J gene TRBJ1-1; no clear D. V was cut by 3 bases and J by 5 bases, with 13 bases left in between. The CDR3 contains 14 residues. CDR1 and CDR2 from the germline V gene are MNHEY and SMNVEV (reference sequence). This CDR3 reads CASSFQRERTEAFF. The CDR3, as DNA: TGTGCCAGCAGTTTCCAGCGGGAGAGGACTGAAGCTTTCTTT.

This chain uses TRBV15 with TRBJ1-1, with 7 bases identical to TRBD1. After removal of 4 bases from V and 5 bases from J, the junction contained 7 bases not matched to a gene. The germline V gene has CDR1 LNHNV and CDR2 YYDKDF (reference sequence). The CDR3 spans 14 residues. CDR3 bases: TGTGCCACCAGCAACAGGGGACCTCCGACTGAAGCTTTCTTT. Encoded protein: CATSNRGPPTEAFF. The whole variable domain, filled in from reference TRBV15 and TRBJ1-1, reads DAMVIQNPRYQVTQFGKPVTLSCSQTLNHNVMYWYQQKSSQAPKLLFHYYDKDFNNEADTPDNFQSRRPNTSFCFLDIRSPGLGDTAMYLCATSNRGPPTEAFFGQGTRLTVV.

The rearrangement joins TRBV15 to TRBJ1-4; D may be TRBD1 (6 bases). V was pared by 0 bases and J by 8 bases, with 13 bases between. Germline V gene lookup returns CDR1 LNHNV and CDR2 YYDKDF (reference sequence). CDR3 length equals 15 residues. In DNA form, the CDR3 reads TGTGCCACCAGCAGAGATGGCCAGGGGAAAGAAAAACTGTTTTTT. Amino acid sequence: CATSRDGQGKEKLFF. The whole variable domain, filled in from reference TRBV15 and TRBJ1-4, reads DAMVIQNPRYQVTQFGKPVTLSCSQTLNHNVMYWYQQKSSQAPKLLFHYYDKDFNNEADTPDNFQSRRPNTSFCFLDIRSPGLGDTAMYLCATSRDGQGKEKLFFGSGTQLSVL.

This clone showed up just a few times. V usage is TRBV10-3 and J usage is TRBJ2-7, with unresolved D. CDR3 length equals 12 residues. V was trimmed by 0 bases and J by 4 bases, leaving 4 bases between them. Per the germline V gene, CDR1 is ENHRY and CDR2 is SYGVKD. Here the CDR3 reads CAISESMYEQYF. The CDR3 DNA follows: TGTGCCATCAGTGAGTCTATGTACGAGCAGTACTTC.

The chain links TRBV2 to TRBJ2-5; 8 bases are shared with TRBD2. Unmatched junction bases numbered 8, after V lost 6 bases and J lost 2 bases. This CDR3 is 15 amino acids long. Germline assignment: CDR1 SNHLY and CDR2 FYNNEI. The CDR3 spells CASSDPGGIQETQYF. DNA of the CDR3: TGTGCCAGCAGCGACCCGGGGGGGATACAAGAGACCCAGTACTTC.